Shown below are 2 T cell receptor beta chains from a single sample sequenced in a study of radiotherapy plus CTLA-4 blockade in lung cancer. Profiling relied on immunoSEQ multiplex PCR, and the TCRdb table lists in-frame clones only, not all of them. The sample carries about 54,000 clones, under 85% recorded once. The sample was peripheral blood, taken from a patient treated with radiotherapy plus ipilimumab. These receptors all come from a human donor with non-small cell lung cancer who had a partial response to radiotherapy plus ipilimumab.

The V and J genes are TRBV5-1 and TRBJ2-7; 9 nucleotides agree with TRBD1. V gave up 4 bases and J gave up 4 bases; unmatched junction bases: 9. The CDR3 totals 15 residues. Germline V gene lookup returns CDR1 SGHRS and CDR2 YFSETQ. The CDR3 DNA is TGCGCCAGCAGCCTAACCGGGACAGGGCTTTACGAGCAGTACTTC. Its protein is CASSLTGTGLYEQYF. Filled out from reference TRBV5-1 and TRBJ2-7, the complete variable domain reads KAGVTQTPRYLIKTRGQQVTLSCSPISGHRSVSWYQQTPGQGLQFLFEYFSETQRNKGNFPGRFSGRQFSNSRSEMNVSTLELGDSALYLCASSLTGTGLYEQYFGPGTRLTVT.

The sample holds a few counts of this clone. This chain connects TRBV21-1 to TRBJ1-5; the table's D call, TRBD1, was not checked against the DNA. TRBV21-1 is annotated as a pseudogene. CDR3 size: 15 residues. CDR3 protein: CATRRQGASNQPQHF. The CDR3 DNA follows: TGTGCCACCCGGAGGCAGGGGGCGAGCAATCAGCCCCAGCATTTT.